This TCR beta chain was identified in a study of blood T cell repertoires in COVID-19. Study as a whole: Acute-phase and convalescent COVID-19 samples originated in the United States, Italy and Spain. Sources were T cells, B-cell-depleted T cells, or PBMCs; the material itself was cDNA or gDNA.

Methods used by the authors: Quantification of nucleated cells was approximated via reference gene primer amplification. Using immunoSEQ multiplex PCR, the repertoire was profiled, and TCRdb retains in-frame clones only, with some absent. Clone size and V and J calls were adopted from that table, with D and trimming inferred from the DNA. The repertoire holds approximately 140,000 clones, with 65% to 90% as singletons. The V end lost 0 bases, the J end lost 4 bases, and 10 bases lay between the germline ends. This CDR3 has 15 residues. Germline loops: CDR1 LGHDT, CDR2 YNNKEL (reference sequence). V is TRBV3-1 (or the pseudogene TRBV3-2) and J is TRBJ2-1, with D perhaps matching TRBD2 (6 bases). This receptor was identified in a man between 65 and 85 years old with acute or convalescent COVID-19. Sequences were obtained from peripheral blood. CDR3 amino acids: CASSQEAGSYNEQFF. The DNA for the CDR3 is TGTGCCAGCAGCCAAGAGGCGGGATCGTACAATGAGCAGTTCTTC.